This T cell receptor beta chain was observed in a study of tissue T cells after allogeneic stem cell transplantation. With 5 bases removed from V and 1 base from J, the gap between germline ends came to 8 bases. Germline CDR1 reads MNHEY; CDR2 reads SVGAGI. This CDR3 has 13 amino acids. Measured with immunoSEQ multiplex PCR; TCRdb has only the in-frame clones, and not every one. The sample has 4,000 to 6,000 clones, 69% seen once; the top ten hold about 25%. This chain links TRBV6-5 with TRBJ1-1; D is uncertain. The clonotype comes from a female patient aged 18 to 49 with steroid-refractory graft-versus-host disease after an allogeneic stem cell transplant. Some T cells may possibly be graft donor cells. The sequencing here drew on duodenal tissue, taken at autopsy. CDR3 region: CASSLSPNTEAFF. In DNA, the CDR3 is TGTGCCAGCAGTCTTAGCCCGAACACTGAAGCTTTCTTT.